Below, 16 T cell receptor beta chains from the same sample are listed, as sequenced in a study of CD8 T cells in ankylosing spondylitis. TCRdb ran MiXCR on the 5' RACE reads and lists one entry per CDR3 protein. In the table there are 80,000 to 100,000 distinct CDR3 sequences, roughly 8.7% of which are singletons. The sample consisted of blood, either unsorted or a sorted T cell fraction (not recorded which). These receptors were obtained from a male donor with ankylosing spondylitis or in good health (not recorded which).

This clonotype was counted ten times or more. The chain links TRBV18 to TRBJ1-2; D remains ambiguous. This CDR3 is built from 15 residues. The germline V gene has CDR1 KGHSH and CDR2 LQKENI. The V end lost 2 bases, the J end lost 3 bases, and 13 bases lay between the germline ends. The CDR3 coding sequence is TGTGCCAGCTCACCATCCGGGTCTCGGGACTATGGCTACACCTTC. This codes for CASSPSGSRDYGYTF.

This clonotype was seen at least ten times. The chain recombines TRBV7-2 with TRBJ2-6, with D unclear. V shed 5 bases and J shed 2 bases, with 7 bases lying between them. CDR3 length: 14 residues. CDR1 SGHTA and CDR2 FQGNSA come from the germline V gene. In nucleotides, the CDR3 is TGTGCCAGCAGCCCTGGAACTGGGGCCAACGTCCTGACTTTC. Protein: CASSPGTGANVLTF.

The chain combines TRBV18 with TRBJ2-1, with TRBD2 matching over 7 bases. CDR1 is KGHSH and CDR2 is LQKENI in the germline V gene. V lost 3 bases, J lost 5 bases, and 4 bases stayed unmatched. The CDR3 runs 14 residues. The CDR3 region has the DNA TGTGCCAGCTCACCCACTAGCGCGAACAATGAGCAGTTCTTC. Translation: CASSPTSANNEQFF.

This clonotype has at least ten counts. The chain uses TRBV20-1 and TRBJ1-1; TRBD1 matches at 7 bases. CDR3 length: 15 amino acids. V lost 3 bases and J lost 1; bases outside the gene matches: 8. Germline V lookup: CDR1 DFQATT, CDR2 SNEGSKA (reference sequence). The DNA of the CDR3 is TGCAGTGCTAGTTCCCACAGGGGAAGGAACACTGAAGCTTTCTTT. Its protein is CSASSHRGRNTEAFF.

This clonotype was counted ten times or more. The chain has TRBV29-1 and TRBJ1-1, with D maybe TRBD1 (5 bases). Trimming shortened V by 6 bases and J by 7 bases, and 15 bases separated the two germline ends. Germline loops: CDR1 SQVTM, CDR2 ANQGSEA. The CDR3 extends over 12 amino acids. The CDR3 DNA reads TGCAGCGTGGGGGATGTTGTGATTGAAGCTTTCTTT. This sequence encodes CSVGDVVIEAFF.

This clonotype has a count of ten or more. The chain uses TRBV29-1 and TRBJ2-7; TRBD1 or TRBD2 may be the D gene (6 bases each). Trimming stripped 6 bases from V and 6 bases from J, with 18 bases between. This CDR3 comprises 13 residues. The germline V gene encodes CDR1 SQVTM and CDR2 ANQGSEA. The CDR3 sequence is CSVRGTTDFEQYF. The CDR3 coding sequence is TGCAGCGTCCGGGGGACAACCGATTTCGAGCAGTACTTC.

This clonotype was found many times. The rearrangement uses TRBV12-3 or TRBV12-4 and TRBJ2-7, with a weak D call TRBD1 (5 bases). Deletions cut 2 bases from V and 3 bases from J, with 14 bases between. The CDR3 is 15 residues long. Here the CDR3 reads CASSLQGSVLYEQYF. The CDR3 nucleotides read TGTGCCAGCAGTTTACAGGGATCGGTTCTCTACGAGCAGTACTTC.

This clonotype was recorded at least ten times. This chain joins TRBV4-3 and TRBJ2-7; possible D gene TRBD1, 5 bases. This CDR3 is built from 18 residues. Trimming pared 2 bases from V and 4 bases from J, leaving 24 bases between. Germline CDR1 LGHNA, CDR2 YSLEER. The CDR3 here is CASSQQYRRSLGLYEQYF. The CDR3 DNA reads TGCGCCAGCAGCCAACAATACCGCAGGTCTCTGGGGCTATACGAGCAGTACTTC.

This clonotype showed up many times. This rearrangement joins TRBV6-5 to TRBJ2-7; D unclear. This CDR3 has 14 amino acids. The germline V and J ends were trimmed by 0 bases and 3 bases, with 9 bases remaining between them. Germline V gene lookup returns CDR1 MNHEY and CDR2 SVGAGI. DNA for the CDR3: TGTGCCAGCAGTTACTCTCAGCTCTACTACGAGCAGTACTTC. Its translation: CASSYSQLYYEQYF.

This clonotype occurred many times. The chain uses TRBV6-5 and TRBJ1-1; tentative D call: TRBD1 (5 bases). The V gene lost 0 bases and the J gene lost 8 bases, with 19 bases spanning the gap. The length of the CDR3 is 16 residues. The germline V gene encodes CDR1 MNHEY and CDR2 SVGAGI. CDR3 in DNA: TGTGCCAGCAGTTACTCGATAAGGGGATTTCTCTTGGAAGCTTTCTTT. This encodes CASSYSIRGFLLEAFF.

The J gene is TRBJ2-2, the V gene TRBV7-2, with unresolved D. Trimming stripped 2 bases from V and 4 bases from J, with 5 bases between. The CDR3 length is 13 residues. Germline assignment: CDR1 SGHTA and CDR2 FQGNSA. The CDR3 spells CASSLLTTGELFF. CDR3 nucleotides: TGTGCCAGCAGCTTATTAACCACCGGGGAGCTGTTTTTT.

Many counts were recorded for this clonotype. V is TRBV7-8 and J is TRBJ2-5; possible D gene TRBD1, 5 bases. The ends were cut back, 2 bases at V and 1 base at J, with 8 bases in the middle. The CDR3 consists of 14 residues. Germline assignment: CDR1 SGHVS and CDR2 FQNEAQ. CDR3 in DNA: TGTGCCAGCAGCTTAACCAGGGTCCAAGAGACCCAGTACTTC. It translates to CASSLTRVQETQYF.

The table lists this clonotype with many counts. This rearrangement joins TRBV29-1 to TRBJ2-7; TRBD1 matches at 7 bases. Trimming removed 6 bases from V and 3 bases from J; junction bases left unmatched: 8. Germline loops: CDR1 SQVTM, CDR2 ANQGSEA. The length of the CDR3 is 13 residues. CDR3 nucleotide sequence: TGCAGCGTCGCGGCAGGGGGTGTCTACGAGCAGTACTTC. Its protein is CSVAAGGVYEQYF.

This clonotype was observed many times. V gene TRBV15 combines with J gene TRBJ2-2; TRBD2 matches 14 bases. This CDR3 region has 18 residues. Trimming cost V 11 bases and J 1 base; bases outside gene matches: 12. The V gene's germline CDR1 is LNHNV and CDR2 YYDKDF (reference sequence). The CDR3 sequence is CASAPGLAGALNTGELFF. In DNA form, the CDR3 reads TGTGCCTCAGCGCCGGGACTAGCGGGGGCGCTGAACACCGGGGAGCTGTTTTTT.

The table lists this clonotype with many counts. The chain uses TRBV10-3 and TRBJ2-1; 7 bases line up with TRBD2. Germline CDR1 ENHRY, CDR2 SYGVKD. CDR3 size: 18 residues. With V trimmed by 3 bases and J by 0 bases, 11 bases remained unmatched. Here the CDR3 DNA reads TGTGCCATCAGTGAAGGTTTTGGGCTAGCGGCCTCCTACAATGAGCAGTTCTTC. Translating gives CAISEGFGLAASYNEQFF.

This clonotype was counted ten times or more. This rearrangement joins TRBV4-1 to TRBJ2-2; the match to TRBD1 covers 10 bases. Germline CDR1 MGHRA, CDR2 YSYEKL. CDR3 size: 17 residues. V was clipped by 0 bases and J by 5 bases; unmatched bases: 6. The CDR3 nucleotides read TGCGCCAGCAGCCAAGATCTTGGGACAGGGGTAACCGGGGAGCTGTTTTTT. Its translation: CASSQDLGTGVTGELFF.